This T cell receptor (beta chain) was sequenced during a study of shared clonotypes between healthy human individuals. The donor cohort consisted entirely of Caucasian adults residing in Nashville, Tennessee. The assay was immunoSEQ multiplex PCR, and TCRdb's table has in-frame clones only and misses some. The sample includes some 980,000 clones, approximately 80% seen only once; the top ten take around 1.5%. In germline, CDR1 is SNHLY, CDR2 FYNNEI. The CDR3 sequence is 12 residues long. V lost 8 bases and J 1 base, leaving 7 bases between the germline ends. The sample was memory CD4+ T cells sorted from blood. As for subset: CD45RA-negative fraction. The receptor was derived from a man younger than 30 in good health. The chain has TRBV2 and TRBJ2-3; the D is unclear. The CDR3 bases are TGTGCCAGCGGTAGACGCACAGATACGCAGTATTTT. It translates to CASGRRTDTQYF.